This passage covers 21 T cell receptor beta chains from one sample sequenced in a study of T-cell reconstitution after alpha-beta-depleted transplantation in children. The library targeted TCRbeta and was prepared with unique molecular identifiers. One entry per CDR3 protein, called by TCRdb with MiXCR from the PCR reads. The data hold 120,000 to 150,000 distinct CDR3 sequences, with around 8.5% observed a single time. Sequencing used PBMCs, mostly from graft donor cells, obtained 180 days after TCRalphabeta/CD19-depleted stem cell transplant. These receptor sequences come from a female patient aged 2-9 years who had a stem cell transplant for congenital amegakaryocytic thrombocytopenia, so the T cells may come from the graft donor.

This clonotype was counted ten times or more. The V and J genes are TRBV28 and TRBJ2-7, with D tentatively TRBD2 (5 bases). CDR3 size: 14 residues. V was trimmed by 3 bases and J by 3 bases, leaving 12 bases between them. In germline, CDR1 is MDHEN, CDR2 SYDVKM. This CDR3 reads CASSFPSIVYEQYF. Written as DNA, the CDR3 is TGTGCCAGCAGTTTCCCTAGCATCGTCTACGAGCAGTACTTC.

The rearrangement links TRBV28 to TRBJ2-2; 12 bases are shared with TRBD2. The ends lost 1 base at V and 9 bases at J; junction bases unmatched: 15. The CDR3 covers 19 residues. CDR1 is MDHEN and CDR2 is SYDVKM in the germline V gene. The CDR3 coding sequence is TGTGCCAGCAGTTTATCCTGGTACGAGACTAGCGGGAGTCTTAGGGAGCTGTTTTTT. Protein product: CASSLSWYETSGSLRELFF.

J is TRBJ1-2 and V is TRBV10-1, with D uncertain. The V end was cut by 3 bases, the J end by 1 base, with 6 bases between. This CDR3 has 13 residues. Looked up from germline, CDR1 is WNHNN and CDR2 is SYGVQD (reference sequence). The chain's CDR3 is CASSERVNYGYTF. CDR3 DNA: TGCGCCAGCAGTGAAAGAGTTAACTATGGCTACACCTTC.

In its sample, this clonotype was seen many times. J is TRBJ2-7 and V is TRBV28; D is possibly TRBD2 (5 bases). V was clipped by 6 bases and J by 5 bases, with 23 bases between them. This CDR3 comprises 16 residues. Per germline, CDR1 MDHEN and CDR2 SYDVKM. CDR3 sequence (DNA): TGTGCCAGCAGCAACAGAATCGGGCCCCCGGGGAACGAGCAGTACTTC. Its protein product is CASSNRIGPPGNEQYF.

The chain employs TRBV7-6 and TRBJ1-5; D possibly corresponds to TRBD1 (6 bases). The CDR3 runs to 14 residues. The V and J ends lost 3 bases and 6 bases respectively, with 12 bases between them. The germline CDR1 and CDR2 sequences are SGHVS and FNYEAQ. CDR3: CASSLDPGAQPQHF. DNA for the CDR3: TGTGCCAGCAGCTTGGACCCGGGGGCTCAGCCCCAGCATTTT.

The V call is TRBV3-1, the J call TRBJ2-1; tentatively, D is TRBD2 (6 bases). The CDR3 loop spans 17 amino acids. Per the germline V gene, CDR1 is LGHDT and CDR2 is YNNKEL (reference sequence). V lost 1 base and J lost 4, with 17 bases in between. This CDR3 reads CASSQVLWRGLYNEQFF. The CDR3 region has the DNA TGTGCCAGCAGCCAAGTTCTATGGCGGGGACTTTACAATGAGCAGTTCTTC.

There are many counts of this clonotype. The CDR3 nucleotides read TGTGCCAGTAGTAGCCGGGACAGGGGCAATGAGCAGTTCTTC. This gives the protein CASSSRDRGNEQFF. J is TRBJ2-1 and V is TRBV19; TRBD1 agrees at 10 bases. V gave up 4 bases and J gave up 6 bases; unmatched junction bases: 3. Germline-derived CDR1 and CDR2 are LNHDA and SQIVND (reference sequence). CDR3 length: 14 residues.

V gene TRBV7-6 combines with J gene TRBJ2-3; the match to TRBD2 covers 11 bases. The ends lost 1 base at V and 1 base at J; junction bases unmatched: 13. Germline CDR1 is SGHVS and CDR2 is FNYEAQ. The CDR3 has 20 amino acids. CDR3 sequence: CASSLVASGGPRPRTDTQYF. CDR3 coding DNA: TGTGCCAGCAGCTTAGTAGCTAGCGGGGGGCCGAGACCTCGCACAGATACGCAGTATTTT.

The rearrangement uses TRBV15 and TRBJ2-3; D is unresolved. V was clipped by 0 bases and J by 2 bases, with 9 bases between them. Germline values: CDR1 LNHNV, CDR2 YYDKDF (reference sequence). The CDR3 contains 15 residues. The CDR3 loop is CATSREGRATDTQYF. CDR3 in DNA: TGTGCCACCAGCAGAGAAGGCCGGGCCACAGATACGCAGTATTTT. The entire variable domain, with the rest obtained from reference TRBV15 and TRBJ2-3, is as follows: DAMVIQNPRYQVTQFGKPVTLSCSQTLNHNVMYWYQQKSSQAPKLLFHYYDKDFNNEADTPDNFQSRRPNTSFCFLDIRSPGLGDTAMYLCATSREGRATDTQYFGPGTRLTVL.

This clonotype has at least ten counts. The CDR3 spells CASSPRGGASTQYF. The CDR3 nucleotides are TGTGCCAGCAGCCCCCGAGGTGGAGCTTCCACCCAGTACTTC. J is TRBJ2-5 and V is TRBV7-8; D unclear. Germline lookup yields CDR1 SGHVS and CDR2 FQNEAQ. This CDR3 region has 14 residues. The germline V and J ends were trimmed by 5 bases and 8 bases, with 18 bases remaining between them.

V gene TRBV28 combines with J gene TRBJ2-1; 11 positions match TRBD2. The germline gives CDR1 MDHEN, CDR2 SYDVKM. Unmatched junction bases numbered 7, after V lost 2 bases and J lost 10 bases. The CDR3 has 15 residues. The CDR3 loop is CASSLPTSGAEEQFF. For the CDR3, the DNA is TGTGCCAGCAGTTTACCGACTAGCGGGGCCGAAGAGCAGTTCTTC. Together with reference TRBV28 and TRBJ2-1, the CDR3 gives the full variable domain: DVKVTQSSRYLVKRTGEKVFLECVQDMDHENMFWYRQDPGLGLRLIYFSYDVKMKEKGDIPEGYSVSREKKERFSLILESASTNQTSMYLCASSLPTSGAEEQFFGPGTRLTVL.

This clonotype was counted many times. The genes are TRBV20-1 and TRBJ2-2, with 7 bases lining up with TRBD1. The germline V gene has CDR1 DFQATT and CDR2 SNEGSKA (reference sequence). V shed 5 bases and J 6 bases; nucleotides not matched to a gene: 9. This CDR3 spans 14 amino acids. The CDR3 DNA sequence: TGCAGTGCTTCGACAGGGATAATTTCCGGGGAGCTGTTTTTT. Translated, it gives CSASTGIISGELFF.

In this sample, this clonotype turned up many times. The chain carries TRBV28 and TRBJ2-1, with TRBD2 as a possible D gene (5 bases). Looked up from germline, CDR1 is MDHEN and CDR2 is SYDVKM. V lost 5 bases, J lost 3 bases, and 8 bases lay in between. The CDR3 has 13 amino acids. The CDR3 region is CASSPRGYNEQFF. The CDR3 DNA is TGTGCCAGCAGTCCCCGGGGCTACAATGAGCAGTTCTTC.

This clonotype appeared a few times. CDR3 amino acids: CASSLANSNTGELFF. The CDR3 bases are TGCGCCAGCAGCTTGGCAAATTCGAACACCGGGGAGCTGTTTTTT. The chain employs TRBV5-1 and TRBJ2-2; D remains unclear. V dropped 0 bases and J dropped 0 bases, with 6 bases sitting between them. In germline, CDR1 is SGHRS, CDR2 YFSETQ. There are 15 residues in the CDR3.

This clonotype was found many times. The rearrangement joins TRBV10-3 to TRBJ2-2; TRBD1 might be the D (6 bases). V was trimmed by 1 base and J by 1 base, leaving 7 bases between them. Germline assignment: CDR1 ENHRY and CDR2 SYGVKD. This CDR3 comprises 15 residues. The CDR3 protein is CAISEYRENTGELFF. CDR3 nucleotide sequence: TGTGCCATCAGTGAGTACAGGGAGAACACCGGGGAGCTGTTTTTT.

This clonotype was seen many times. V usage is TRBV7-2 and J usage is TRBJ1-1; D ambiguous. CDR3 length: 12 amino acids. CDR1 and CDR2 (germline): SGHTA, FQGNSA. V lost 5 bases and J 6 bases, leaving 10 bases between the germline ends. CDR3 DNA sequence: TGTGCCAGCAGCATTGACTTCGCTGAAGCTTTCTTT. Translated: CASSIDFAEAFF. Full variable domain (remainder filled in from reference TRBV7-2 and TRBJ1-1): GAGVSQSPSNKVTEKGKDVELRCDPISGHTALYWYRQSLGQGLEFLIYFQGNSAPDKSGLPSDRFSAERTGGSVSTLTIQRTQQEDSAVYLCASSIDFAEAFFGQGTRLTVV.

This clonotype has a handful of counts. CDR3 DNA: TGTGCCAGCAGCCAAGAAGCGGGAGAATCCTACAATGAGCAGTTCTTC. Residues: CASSQEAGESYNEQFF. J is TRBJ2-1 and V is TRBV4-2; 8 nucleotides agree with TRBD2. Germline-derived CDR1 and CDR2 are LGHNA and YNFKEQ. The CDR3 loop spans 16 amino acids. V lost 0 bases to trimming and J lost 1 base; unmatched junction nucleotides: 2.

The table lists this clonotype with a few counts. The chain is built from TRBV3-1 and TRBJ2-5, with 12 bases lining up with TRBD2. J gave up 5 bases and V 6 bases, and 16 bases lay outside the gene matches. The germline V gene has CDR1 LGHDT and CDR2 YNNKEL (reference sequence). CDR3 length: 18 amino acids. The CDR3 sequence: CASSPGTSGWSRRETQYF. The CDR3 DNA is TGTGCCAGCAGTCCGGGGACTAGCGGGTGGTCCCGGCGGGAGACCCAGTACTTC.

There are a few counts of this clonotype. The chain employs TRBV2 and TRBJ2-1, with unresolved D. The germline V gene encodes CDR1 SNHLY and CDR2 FYNNEI. The CDR3 sequence is 13 residues long. V was trimmed by 8 bases and J by 5 bases, leaving 13 bases between them. CDR3 bases: TGTGCCAGCCTCAACCGCCCGGACAATGAGCAGTTCTTC. Translating gives CASLNRPDNEQFF.

Note on this clonotype: No conserved phenylalanine or tryptophan ends this CDR3, so it is likely a read error. The gene calls are TRBV12-3 or TRBV12-4 and TRBJ1-2, with a tentative D call TRBD1 (6 bases). Trimming took off 5 bases at V and 2 bases at J, with 12 bases between the two ends. The CDR3 contains 14 residues. Written as DNA, the CDR3 is TGTGCCAGCAGTATATCGACAGGAAACTATGGCTACACCTTG. Protein sequence: CASSISTGNYGYTL.

The table lists this clonotype with many counts. The V call is TRBV28, the J call TRBJ2-2; D unresolved. Per the germline V gene, CDR1 is MDHEN and CDR2 is SYDVKM. Between the trimmed V and J ends, which lost 1 base and 4 bases, there was a span of 1 base. This CDR3 is built from 12 residues. CDR3 in amino acids: CASSLSTGELFF. The DNA for the CDR3 is TGTGCCAGCAGTTTATCCACCGGGGAGCTGTTTTTT.